Listed here are 26 T cell receptor beta chains from one sample, sequenced in a study of blood T cell repertoires in COVID-19. The protocol was immunoSEQ multiplex PCR, while the TCRdb copy is restricted to in-frame clones and leaves out a portion. The profile covers some 180,000 clones, with over 80% appearing a single time and roughly 8.4% taken by the ten largest. What was sequenced was peripheral blood. These receptors were obtained from a woman of 80 years or more with COVID-19, enrolled during active disease.

There are a few counts of this clone. The rearrangement links TRBV3-1 (or the pseudogene TRBV3-2) to TRBJ1-2; 7 bases fit TRBD1. The V gene's germline CDR1 is LGHDT and CDR2 YNNKEL (reference sequence). V lost 4 bases to trimming and J lost 9 bases; unmatched junction nucleotides: 5. There are 12 residues in the CDR3. CDR3 amino acids: CASSPGTDRYTF. CDR3 nucleotide sequence: TGTGCCAGCAGCCCTGGGACAGACCGCTACACCTTC.

The chain combines TRBV6-2 or TRBV6-3 with TRBJ1-1; weak D call: TRBD1 (6 bases). This CDR3 is built from 16 residues. Trimming stripped 5 bases from V and 2 bases from J, with 18 bases between. Germline V gene lookup returns CDR1 MNHEY and CDR2 SVGEGT. CDR3 sequence: CASSPQGSSINTEAFF. DNA of the CDR3: TGTGCCAGCAGTCCCCAGGGGAGTTCAATAAACACTGAAGCTTTCTTT.

The V call is TRBV3-1 (or the pseudogene TRBV3-2), the J call TRBJ1-1; a weak D match, TRBD1 (6 bases). V was clipped by 7 bases and J by 4 bases, with 16 bases between them. CDR1 and CDR2 from the germline V gene are LGHDT and YNNKEL (reference sequence). This CDR3 is built from 14 residues. In nucleotides, the CDR3 is TGTGCCAGCACCTCAACAGGGATGGGCACTGAAGCTTTCTTT. Its protein is CASTSTGMGTEAFF.

The CDR3 protein is CASSLSRGNYGYTF. Here the CDR3 DNA reads TGCGCCAGCAGCTTGTCTCGGGGAAACTATGGCTACACCTTC. V usage is TRBV5-1 and J usage is TRBJ1-2; D call uncertain. V dropped 1 base and J dropped 2 bases, with 9 bases sitting between them. The V gene's germline CDR1 is SGHRS and CDR2 YFSETQ. The CDR3 loop spans 14 amino acids. Based on the CDR3 plus reference TRBV5-1 and TRBJ1-2, the full variable domain is KAGVTQTPRYLIKTRGQQVTLSCSPISGHRSVSWYQQTPGQGLQFLFEYFSETQRNKGNFPGRFSGRQFSNSRSEMNVSTLELGDSALYLCASSLSRGNYGYTFGSGTRLTVV.

The V call is TRBV9, the J call TRBJ1-3; 9 nucleotides agree with TRBD1. V gave up 0 bases and J gave up 4 bases; unmatched junction bases: 2. This CDR3 is 15 amino acids long. Germline V gene data show CDR1 as SGDLS and CDR2 as YYNGEE. The chain's CDR3 is CASSVEGQGGNTIYF. The CDR3 region has the DNA TGTGCCAGCAGCGTAGAGGGACAGGGCGGAAACACCATATATTTT.

The DNA for the CDR3 is TGCAGTGCTAGTCGAGCACGGACAGTCGGCGACACTGAAGCTTTCTTT. It is translated as CSASRARTVGDTEAFF. V usage is TRBV20-1 and J usage is TRBJ1-1; tentatively, D is TRBD1 (6 bases). The CDR3 loop spans 16 amino acids. Germline CDR1 is DFQATT and CDR2 is SNEGSKA (reference sequence). The ends were cut back, 3 bases at V and 3 bases at J, with 20 bases in the middle.

The V call is TRBV7-6, the J call TRBJ1-1; TRBD1 agrees at 9 bases. CDR3 length: 15 residues. The germline V gene has CDR1 SGHVS and CDR2 FNYEAQ. J gave up 2 bases and V 5 bases, and 6 bases lay outside the gene matches. The CDR3 spells CASSGSGQGNTEAFF. The CDR3 bases are TGTGCCAGCAGCGGTTCGGGACAGGGAAACACTGAAGCTTTCTTT.

The chain is built from TRBV2 and TRBJ2-5; 13 positions agree with TRBD2. This CDR3 is built from 15 residues. Germline CDR1 and CDR2: SNHLY and FYNNEI. Trimming at V came to 3 bases and at J to 3 bases, leaving 1 base not matched to a gene. This CDR3 reads CASSDTSGGEETQYF. The CDR3 DNA follows: TGTGCCAGCAGTGACACTAGCGGGGGGGAAGAGACCCAGTACTTC.

The chain carries TRBV5-1 and TRBJ1-5, with a possible D match to TRBD1 (6 bases). Per the germline V gene, CDR1 is SGHRS and CDR2 is YFSETQ. The CDR3 sequence is 14 residues long. The V end was cut by 3 bases, the J end by 5 bases, with 12 bases between. CDR3 amino acids: CASSSGQPDQPQHF. CDR3 bases: TGCGCCAGCAGCTCAGGACAGCCCGATCAGCCCCAGCATTTT.

The V and J genes are TRBV27 and TRBJ1-2, with TRBD1 matching 7 bases. This CDR3 has 17 residues. Germline values: CDR1 MNHEY, CDR2 SMNVEV (reference sequence). J gave up 1 base and V 5 bases, and 13 bases lay outside the gene matches. The CDR3 loop is CASSPRPGQANNYGYTF. In DNA, the CDR3 is TGTGCCAGCAGTCCGCGCCCCGGACAGGCGAATAACTATGGCTACACCTTC.

This sequence joins TRBV7-9 and TRBJ1-2; D remains unclear. This CDR3 comprises 11 residues. Trimming took off 2 bases at V and 5 bases at J, with 3 bases between the two ends. Looked up from germline, CDR1 is SEHNR and CDR2 is FQNEAQ (reference sequence). DNA for the CDR3: TGTGCCAGCAGCTTACATTATGGCTACACCTTC. It codes for CASSLHYGYTF.

The J gene is TRBJ1-5, the V gene TRBV18, with TRBD1 as a possible D gene (6 bases). The germline V gene encodes CDR1 KGHSH and CDR2 LQKENI. The V gene lost 6 bases and the J gene lost 7 bases, with 16 bases spanning the gap. The CDR3 is 14 residues long. The CDR3: CASSLYRDEQPQHF. CDR3 sequence (DNA): TGTGCCAGCTCCCTATACAGGGATGAACAGCCCCAGCATTTT.

In this sample, this clone turned up once. This chain connects TRBV5-1 to TRBJ2-3; D is possibly TRBD1 (5 bases). The CDR3 spans 14 residues. The V gene lost 2 bases and the J gene lost 3 bases, with 10 bases spanning the gap. The germline gives CDR1 SGHRS, CDR2 YFSETQ. CDR3 protein: CASSFREGTDTQYF. In DNA, the CDR3 is TGCGCCAGCAGCTTCAGGGAAGGAACAGATACGCAGTATTTT.

The V gene is TRBV3-1 (or the pseudogene TRBV3-2), the J gene TRBJ1-1; perhaps TRBD1 as D (6 bases). Between the trimmed V and J ends, which lost 4 bases and 5 bases, there was a span of 17 bases. Germline CDR1 reads LGHDT; CDR2 reads YNNKEL (reference sequence). CDR3 size: 15 residues. The CDR3 loop reads CASSPSGSGDTEAFF. The CDR3 DNA is TGTGCCAGCAGCCCCTCCGGTTCAGGGGATACTGAAGCTTTCTTT.

The chain combines TRBV6-5 with TRBJ1-3; D remains ambiguous. The CDR3 is 15 residues long. Looked up from germline, CDR1 is MNHEY and CDR2 is SVGAGI. Trimming left V 3 bases short and J 7 bases short, with 16 bases between. CDR3 loop: CASSYGPPGGNTIYF. The CDR3 DNA follows: TGTGCCAGCAGTTATGGACCTCCCGGCGGGAACACCATATATTTT.

V gene TRBV7-2 combines with J gene TRBJ2-5; 11 nucleotides line up with TRBD2. Germline V gene sequence: CDR1 SGHTA, CDR2 FQGNSA. Trimming cost V 0 bases and J 2 bases; bases outside gene matches: 2. The CDR3 spans 16 residues. The CDR3 DNA is TGTGCCAGCAGCTTAGCTTTAGCGGGGGGGCAAGAGACCCAGTACTTC. Amino acid sequence: CASSLALAGGQETQYF.

The chain employs TRBV29-1 and TRBJ1-1; D is uncertain. CDR3 length equals 11 residues. Trimming took 7 bases from V and 1 from J, leaving 7 bases between them. Germline V gene lookup returns CDR1 SQVTM and CDR2 ANQGSEA. This CDR3 reads CSGTGNTEAFF. The CDR3, as DNA: TGCAGCGGTACGGGGAACACTGAAGCTTTCTTT.

This rearrangement joins TRBV3-1 (or the pseudogene TRBV3-2) to TRBJ1-4, with D possibly TRBD1 on 6 matching bases. The ends were cut back, 8 bases at V and 8 bases at J, with 18 bases in the middle. The CDR3 extends over 14 amino acids. CDR1 is LGHDT, CDR2 YNNKEL, per germline (reference sequence). The chain's CDR3 is CASHGRGSGEKLFF. The CDR3, as DNA: TGTGCCAGCCATGGCAGGGGATCTGGAGAAAAACTGTTTTTT.

V and J are TRBV7-2 and TRBJ1-2, with D perhaps matching TRBD1 (5 bases). V dropped 5 bases and J dropped 6 bases, with 10 bases sitting between them. CDR1 is SGHTA and CDR2 is FQGNSA in the germline V gene. This CDR3 contains 12 residues. Written as DNA, the CDR3 is TGTGCCAGCAGCAGGGGTGTGGATGGCTACACCTTC. Residues: CASSRGVDGYTF.

The J gene is TRBJ1-5, the V gene TRBV28; D might be TRBD1 (5 bases). Trimming removed 7 bases from V and 2 bases from J, with 9 bases in between. The CDR3 consists of 13 residues. Germline-derived CDR1 and CDR2 are MDHEN and SYDVKM. The CDR3, as DNA: TGTGCCAGCAAGGCGGGGGGCAATCAGCCCCAGCATTTT. Its translation: CASKAGGNQPQHF.

The genes are TRBV3-1 (or the pseudogene TRBV3-2) and TRBJ1-3; D is unresolved. The germline CDR1 and CDR2 sequences are LGHDT and YNNKEL (reference sequence). The V gene lost 4 bases and the J gene lost 0 bases, with 13 bases spanning the gap. This CDR3 has 16 amino acids. CDR3 in amino acids: CASSRHVTSSGNTIYF. The CDR3 nucleotides read TGTGCCAGCAGCCGACATGTTACGAGCTCTGGAAACACCATATATTTT.

The chain employs TRBV7-3 and TRBJ2-1, with 10 bases matching TRBD1. V trimming: 0 bases; J trimming: 8 bases; junction bases outside the gene matches: 1. Germline loops: CDR1 SGHTA, CDR2 FQGTGA. The CDR3 loop spans 14 amino acids. The DNA of the CDR3 is TGTGCCAGCAGCTTAACGGGACAGGGGCATGAGCAGTTCTTC. This translates into CASSLTGQGHEQFF.

The gene calls are TRBV11-2 and TRBJ1-1, with a weak D call TRBD1 (5 bases). Germline loops: CDR1 SGHAT, CDR2 FQNNGV. The CDR3 covers 14 residues. V was pared by 7 bases and J by 1 base, with 13 bases between. The CDR3 DNA follows: TGTGCCAGCACTGAGGGACTGAAGAACACTGAAGCTTTCTTT. Amino acid sequence: CASTEGLKNTEAFF.

The chain is built from TRBV3-1 (or the pseudogene TRBV3-2) and TRBJ2-7; 9 bases line up with TRBD1. This CDR3 comprises 14 residues. With V trimmed by 5 bases and J by 2 bases, 4 bases remained unmatched. Germline CDR1 is LGHDT and CDR2 is YNNKEL (reference sequence). CDR3 in DNA: TGTGCCAGCAGCGGGGGACAGGGTACCTACGAGCAGTACTTC. Its translation: CASSGGQGTYEQYF.

This clone appeared many times. The chain uses TRBV24-1 and TRBJ1-2, with a possible D match to TRBD1 (6 bases). Germline CDR1 reads KGHDR; CDR2 reads SFDVKD. V was pared by 9 bases and J by 2 bases, with 12 bases between. The CDR3 runs to 13 residues. For the CDR3, the DNA is TGTGCCACCGAATCAACAGGGAACTATGGCTACACCTTC. This encodes CATESTGNYGYTF.

The V and J genes are TRBV15 and TRBJ2-3, with D hard to call. The CDR3 is 13 residues long. V was trimmed by 1 base and J by 3 bases, leaving 5 bases between them. The germline V gene has CDR1 LNHNV and CDR2 YYDKDF (reference sequence). CDR3: CATSRAGTDTQYF. In nucleotides, the CDR3 is TGTGCCACCAGCAGAGCCGGGACAGATACGCAGTATTTT.